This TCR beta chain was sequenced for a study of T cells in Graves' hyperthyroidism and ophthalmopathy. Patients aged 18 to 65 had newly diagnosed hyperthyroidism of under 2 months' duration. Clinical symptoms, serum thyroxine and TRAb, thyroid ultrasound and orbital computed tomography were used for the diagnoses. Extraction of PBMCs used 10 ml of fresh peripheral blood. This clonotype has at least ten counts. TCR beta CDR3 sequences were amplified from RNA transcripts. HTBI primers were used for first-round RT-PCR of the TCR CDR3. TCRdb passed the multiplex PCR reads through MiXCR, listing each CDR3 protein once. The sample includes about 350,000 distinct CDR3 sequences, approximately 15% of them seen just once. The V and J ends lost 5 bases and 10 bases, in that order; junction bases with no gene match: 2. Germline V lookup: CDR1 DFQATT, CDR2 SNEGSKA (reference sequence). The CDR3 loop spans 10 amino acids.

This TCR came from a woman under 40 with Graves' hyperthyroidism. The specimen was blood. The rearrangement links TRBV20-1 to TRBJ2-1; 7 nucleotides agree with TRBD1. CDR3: CSADRDEQFF. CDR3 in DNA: TGCAGTGCTGACAGGGACGAGCAGTTCTTC.